This T cell receptor beta chain was found in a study of shared clonotypes between healthy human individuals. At a deep level, the assay was run. Each subset's genomic DNA was split evenly across several immunoSEQ plates. The table came from immunoSEQ multiplex PCR; TCRdb's copy has only in-frame clones and leaves some out. The sample contains roughly 2.5 million clones, around 94% of which appear only once. V gave up 5 bases and J gave up 0 bases, with 17 bases separating them. This CDR3 has 17 amino acids. From germline, CDR1 is MDHEN and CDR2 SYDVKM. Turning to this clone: As yet, its antigen is unknown.

General study results and limits: A small donor pool kept down the genetic and exposure-history diversity that was represented.

The chain couples TRBV28 to TRBJ1-5; no reliable D call. Sequencing was done on a sample of naive CD4+ T cells sorted from blood. Documented subset: CD45RA+ positively selected. The source is a man aged 18 to 30 in good health. CDR3 sequence reads: CASSPPPPRNSNQPQHF. The CDR3 nucleotides read TGTGCCAGCAGTCCACCCCCACCCAGAAATAGCAATCAGCCCCAGCATTTT.